This T cell receptor (beta chain) was sequenced in a study of long-term antiretroviral therapy in people with HIV. The libraries were made with immunoSEQ v3.0 at survey level. Clones were sequenced by immunoSEQ multiplex PCR, and TCRdb holds only the in-frame ones, with some missing. The sample lists approximately 30,000 clones; 85% to 90% were seen once. The specimen was unsorted PBMCs, collected 0.8 years after starting antiretroviral therapy. This TCR derives from a young woman with HIV.

CDR3 residues: CASQPAGQLGNTEAFF. The CDR3 coding sequence is TGTGCCAGTCAACCGGCCGGACAACTAGGTAACACTGAAGCTTTCTTT. V usage is TRBV19 and J usage is TRBJ1-1, with a weak D call TRBD1 (5 bases). Germline V CDR1 and CDR2: LNHDA, SQIVND (reference sequence). Trimming cost V 8 bases and J 2 bases, with 21 bases left between them. This CDR3 comprises 16 residues.